This TCR beta chain emerged from a study of T cell responses to AZD1222 COVID-19 vaccine. Study results and limitations: There were mostly white British donors and more females than males, and clonal diversity was possibly underestimated.

Regarding this clone: Antigen specificity is unknown.

This CDR3 spans 14 amino acids. V lost 4 bases and J lost 3; bases outside the gene matches: 3. Germline CDR1 LNHDA, CDR2 SQIVND (reference sequence). Using immunoSEQ multiplex PCR, the repertoire was profiled, and TCRdb retains in-frame clones only, with some absent. The table records some 88,000 clones, about nine tenths of them present only once. This TCR was recovered from an adult who received the AZD1222 COVID-19 vaccine. Sequenced material: peripheral blood, taken 28 days after the second AZD1222 dose. This sequence joins TRBV19 and TRBJ1-3; 7 positions match TRBD1. The CDR3 loop reads CASSRDSLGNTIYF. The CDR3 DNA sequence: TGTGCCAGTAGTAGGGACAGTCTTGGAAACACCATATATTTT. Looking up the rest from reference TRBV19 and TRBJ1-3 gives the full variable domain: DGGITQSPKYLFRKEGQNVTLSCEQNLNHDAMYWYRQDPGQGLRLIYYSQIVNDFQKGDIAEGYSVSREKKESFPLTVTSAQKNPTAFYLCASSRDSLGNTIYFGEGSWLTVV.